This T cell receptor beta chain was sequenced in a study of shared T cell receptors in the human thymus. The protocol was immunoSEQ multiplex PCR, while the TCRdb copy is restricted to in-frame clones and leaves out a portion. The sample shows hundreds of thousands of clones, approximately 90% of them seen only once. This sample also appeared in a second study, on human thymus T cells.

The clonotype comes from a boy under three years old with a congenital heart defect. Sample: thymocytes.

CDR3 residues: CASSQSIYEQYF. As DNA, the CDR3 is TGCGCCAGCAGTCAATCCATCTACGAGCAGTACTTC. The rearrangement uses TRBV23-1 and TRBJ2-7; D is unresolved. TRBV23-1 is assigned to the ORF class and has an uncertain function. Trimming removed 0 bases from V and 3 bases from J, with 3 bases in between. The CDR3 sequence is 12 residues long.